The sequence of this T cell receptor beta chain was determined in a study of blood T cells in healthy people across ages. Study results and caveats: TCR beta diversity tracked closely with naive T cell percentage. The unknown donor CMV status may have confounded expanded clonotype changes. Fewer expanded clones and more diversity marked long-lived versus aged donors.

For the second PCR, which ran for roughly 6 to 12 cycles, a sample-barcoded 5' primer and a J-beta primer mix were used. Using its own MiXCR run on the 5' RACE reads, TCRdb lists one record per CDR3 protein. This table has approximately 940,000 distinct CDR3 sequences, about 48% appearing once. The V gene's germline CDR1 is PRHDT and CDR2 FYEKMQ (reference sequence). V dropped 4 bases and J dropped 11 bases, with 17 bases sitting between them. The CDR3 is 13 amino acids. Worth noting for this clonotype: Antigen: not known.

The source of this sequence is a man in his thirties or forties in good health. The chain uses TRBV13 and TRBJ2-5; D remains ambiguous. The sequenced sample consisted of blood. CDR3 protein: CASSSLGWEEQYF. CDR3 DNA: TGTGCCAGCAGCTCTCTAGGGTGGGAAGAGCAGTACTTC.